This T cell receptor beta chain was recorded in a study of blood T cell repertoires in COVID-19. The overall study: The study drew acute and convalescent COVID-19 samples from the United States, Italy and Spain. Sources were T cells, B-cell-depleted T cells, or PBMCs; the material itself was cDNA or gDNA.

The data were produced by immunoSEQ multiplex PCR, yet TCRdb's version contains in-frame clones alone and is incomplete. This sample has about 120,000 clones, with more than 80% found just once. Germline V gene sequence: CDR1 MDHEN, CDR2 SYDVKM. V dropped 4 bases and J dropped 3 bases, with 19 bases sitting between them. The CDR3 consists of 16 residues. The specimen sequenced was peripheral blood. The origin of this receptor is a human donor in a cohort sampled during active COVID-19. The chain couples TRBV28 to TRBJ2-7, with TRBD2 as a possible D gene (6 bases). The CDR3 nucleotides read TGTGCCAGCAGTTCGATAGCGGCCCGGGGCTTCTACGAGCAGTACTTC. As protein: CASSSIAARGFYEQYF.